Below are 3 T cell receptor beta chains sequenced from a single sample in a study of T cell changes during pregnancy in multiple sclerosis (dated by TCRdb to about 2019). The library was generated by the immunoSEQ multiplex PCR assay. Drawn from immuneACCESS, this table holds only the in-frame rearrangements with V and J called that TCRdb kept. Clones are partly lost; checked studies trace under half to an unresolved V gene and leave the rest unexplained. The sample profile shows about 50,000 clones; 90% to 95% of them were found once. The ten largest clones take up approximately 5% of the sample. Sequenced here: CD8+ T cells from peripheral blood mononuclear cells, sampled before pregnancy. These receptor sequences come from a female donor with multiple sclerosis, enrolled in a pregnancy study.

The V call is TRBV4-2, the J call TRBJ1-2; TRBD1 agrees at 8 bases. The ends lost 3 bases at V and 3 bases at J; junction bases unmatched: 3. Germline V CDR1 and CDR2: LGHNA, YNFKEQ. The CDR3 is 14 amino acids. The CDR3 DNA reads TGTGCCAGCAGCCAGGCACAGGGGGACTATGGCTACACCTTC. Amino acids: CASSQAQGDYGYTF.

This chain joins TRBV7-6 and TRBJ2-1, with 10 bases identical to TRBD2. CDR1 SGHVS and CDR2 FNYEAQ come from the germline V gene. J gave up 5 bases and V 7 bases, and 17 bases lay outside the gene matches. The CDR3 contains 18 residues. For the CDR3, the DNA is TGTGCCAGCACCCCATACGAATTCGGGACTAGCGTTGACAATGAGCAGTTCTTC. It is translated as CASTPYEFGTSVDNEQFF.

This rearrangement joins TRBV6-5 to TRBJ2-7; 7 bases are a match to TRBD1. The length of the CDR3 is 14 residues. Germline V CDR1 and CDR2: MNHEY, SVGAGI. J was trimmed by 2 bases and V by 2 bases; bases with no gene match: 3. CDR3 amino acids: CASSYRQGPYEQYF. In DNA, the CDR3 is TGTGCCAGCAGTTACAGACAGGGACCCTACGAGCAGTACTTC.